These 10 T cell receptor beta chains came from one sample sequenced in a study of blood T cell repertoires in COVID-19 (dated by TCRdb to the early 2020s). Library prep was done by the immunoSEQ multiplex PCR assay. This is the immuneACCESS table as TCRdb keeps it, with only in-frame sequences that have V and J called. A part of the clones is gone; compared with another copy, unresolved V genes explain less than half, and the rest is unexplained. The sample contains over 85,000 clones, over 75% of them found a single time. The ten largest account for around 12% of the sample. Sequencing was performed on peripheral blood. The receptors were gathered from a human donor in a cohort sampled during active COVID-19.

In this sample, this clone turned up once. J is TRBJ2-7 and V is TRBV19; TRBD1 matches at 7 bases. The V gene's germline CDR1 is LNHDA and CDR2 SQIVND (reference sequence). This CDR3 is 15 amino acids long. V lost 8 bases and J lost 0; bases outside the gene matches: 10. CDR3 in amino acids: CASQYGRGSSYEQYF. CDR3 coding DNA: TGTGCCAGTCAATATGGCAGGGGGAGCTCCTACGAGCAGTACTTC.

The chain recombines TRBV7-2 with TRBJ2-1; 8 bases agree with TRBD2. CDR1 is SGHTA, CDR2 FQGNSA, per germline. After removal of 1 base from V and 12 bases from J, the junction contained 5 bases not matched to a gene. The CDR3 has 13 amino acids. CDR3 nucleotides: TGTGCCAGCAGCTTAGATCGGGGGGGGCGGCAGTTCTTC. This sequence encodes CASSLDRGGRQFF.

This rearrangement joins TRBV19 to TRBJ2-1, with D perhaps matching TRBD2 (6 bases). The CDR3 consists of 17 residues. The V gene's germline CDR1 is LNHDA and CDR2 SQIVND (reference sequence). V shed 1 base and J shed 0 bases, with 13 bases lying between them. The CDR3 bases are TGTGCCAGTAGTATAGCCCGACACGGGAGCTCCTACAATGAGCAGTTCTTC. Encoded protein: CASSIARHGSSYNEQFF.

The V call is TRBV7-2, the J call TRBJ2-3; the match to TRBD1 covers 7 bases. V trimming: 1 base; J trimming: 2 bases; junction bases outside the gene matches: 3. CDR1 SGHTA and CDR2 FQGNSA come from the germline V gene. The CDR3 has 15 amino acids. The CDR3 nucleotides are TGTGCCAGCAGCTTAGTCGGGACAGACACAGATACGCAGTATTTT. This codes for CASSLVGTDTDTQYF.

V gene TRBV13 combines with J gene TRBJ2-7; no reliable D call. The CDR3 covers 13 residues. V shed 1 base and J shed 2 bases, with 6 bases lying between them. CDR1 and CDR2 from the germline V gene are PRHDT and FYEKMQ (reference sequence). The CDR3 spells CASSLAPAYEQYF. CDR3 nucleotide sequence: TGTGCCAGCAGCTTAGCCCCAGCCTACGAGCAGTACTTC.

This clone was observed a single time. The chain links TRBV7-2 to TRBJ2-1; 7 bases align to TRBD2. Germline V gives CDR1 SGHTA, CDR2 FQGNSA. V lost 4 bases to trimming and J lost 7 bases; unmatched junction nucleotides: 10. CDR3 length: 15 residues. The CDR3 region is CASSSLGSGFNEQFF. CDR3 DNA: TGTGCCAGCAGCTCCTTAGGTAGCGGGTTTAATGAGCAGTTCTTC.

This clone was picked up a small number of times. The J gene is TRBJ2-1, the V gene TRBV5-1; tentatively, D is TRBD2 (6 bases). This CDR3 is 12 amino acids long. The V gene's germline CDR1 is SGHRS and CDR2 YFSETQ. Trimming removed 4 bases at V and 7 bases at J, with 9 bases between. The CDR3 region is CASSATRNEQFF. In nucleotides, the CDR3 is TGCGCCAGCAGCGCGACTAGAAATGAGCAGTTCTTC. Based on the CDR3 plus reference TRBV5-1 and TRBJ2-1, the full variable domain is KAGVTQTPRYLIKTRGQQVTLSCSPISGHRSVSWYQQTPGQGLQFLFEYFSETQRNKGNFPGRFSGRQFSNSRSEMNVSTLELGDSALYLCASSATRNEQFFGPGTRLTVL.

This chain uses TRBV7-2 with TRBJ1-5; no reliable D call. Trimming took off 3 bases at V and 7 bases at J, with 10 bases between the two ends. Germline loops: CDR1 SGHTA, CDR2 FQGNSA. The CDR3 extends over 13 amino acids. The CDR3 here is CASSFGLSQPQHF. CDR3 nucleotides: TGTGCCAGCAGCTTTGGTTTAAGCCAGCCCCAGCATTTT.

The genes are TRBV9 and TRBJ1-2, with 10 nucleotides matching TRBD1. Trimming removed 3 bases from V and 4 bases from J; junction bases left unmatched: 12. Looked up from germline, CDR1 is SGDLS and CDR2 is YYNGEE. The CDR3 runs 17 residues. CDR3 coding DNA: TGTGCCAGCAGCGGGTCCGGGACAGGGGCCACCGGCTATGGCTACACCTTC. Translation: CASSGSGTGATGYGYTF.

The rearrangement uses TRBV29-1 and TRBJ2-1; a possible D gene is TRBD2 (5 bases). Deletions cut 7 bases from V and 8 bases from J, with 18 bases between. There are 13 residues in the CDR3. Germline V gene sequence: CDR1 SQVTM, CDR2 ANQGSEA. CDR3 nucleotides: TGCAGCGGGAGAACGAGTGGAGGCGATGAGCAGTTCTTC. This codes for CSGRTSGGDEQFF.